These 10 T cell receptor beta chains came from one sample sequenced in a study of cytotoxic CD8 clonotypes in ibrutinib-treated CLL. The data were produced by immunoSEQ multiplex PCR, yet TCRdb's version contains in-frame clones alone and is incomplete. The sample lists about 68,000 clones, approximately 80% occurring once. Sequenced material: PBMCs, taken at disease progression, from a patient treated with ibrutinib. The receptors come from a human donor with chronic lymphocytic leukemia.

The chain carries TRBV6-5 and TRBJ1-2, with a tentative D call TRBD1 (5 bases). V was trimmed by 3 bases and J by 6 bases, leaving 17 bases between them. Germline values: CDR1 MNHEY, CDR2 SVGAGI. CDR3 length: 15 residues. The CDR3 DNA reads as TGTGCCAGCAGTTATATCTCAAGGGACCTAAATGGCTACACCTTC. Its translation is CASSYISRDLNGYTF.

The chain carries TRBV7-8 and TRBJ2-1; D perhaps matches TRBD1 (6 bases). The CDR3 contains 17 residues. Germline V gives CDR1 SGHVS, CDR2 FQNEAQ. V was clipped by 6 bases and J by 6 bases, with 24 bases between them. CDR3 in amino acids: CASRRKARQGPFNEQFF. Here the CDR3 DNA reads TGTGCCAGCAGACGAAAAGCCCGCCAGGGGCCGTTCAATGAGCAGTTCTTC. The full variable domain, with the rest looked up from reference TRBV7-8 and TRBJ2-1, is GAGVSQSPRYKVAKRGQDVALRCDPISGHVSLFWYQQALGQGPEFLTYFQNEAQLDKSGLPSDRFFAERPEGSVSTLKIQRTQQEDSAVYLCASRRKARQGPFNEQFFGPGTRLTVL.

The chain carries TRBV6-4 and TRBJ1-6, with TRBD1 identical over 8 bases. Unmatched junction bases numbered 5, after V lost 6 bases and J lost 7 bases. Germline loops: CDR1 MRHNA, CDR2 SNTAGT. The CDR3 spans 14 residues. Written as DNA, the CDR3 is TGTGCCAGCAGGGAGGCAGGGGGCAATTCACCCCTCCACTTT. Translation: CASREAGGNSPLHF.

This clone was seen a few times. This rearrangement joins TRBV2 to TRBJ2-6; D gene ambiguous. This CDR3 is 15 amino acids long. Between the trimmed V and J ends, which lost 4 bases and 2 bases, there was a span of 9 bases. Looked up from germline, CDR1 is SNHLY and CDR2 is FYNNEI. The CDR3: CASSVGSAGANVLTF. Written as DNA, the CDR3 is TGTGCCAGCAGTGTCGGCTCGGCTGGGGCCAACGTCCTGACTTTC.

CDR3 bases: TGCAGCGTCGGGACAGGGAACACCGGGGAGCTGTTTTTT. Amino acid sequence: CSVGTGNTGELFF. J is TRBJ2-2 and V is TRBV29-1, with 8 bases matching TRBD1. Unmatched junction bases numbered 1, after V lost 6 bases and J lost 1 base. The CDR3 runs 13 residues. Germline V gene lookup returns CDR1 SQVTM and CDR2 ANQGSEA.

V usage is TRBV2 and J usage is TRBJ2-1, with D perhaps TRBD1 (6 bases). Trimming removed 8 bases from V and 10 bases from J, with 18 bases in between. The CDR3 length is 13 residues. Germline V lookup: CDR1 SNHLY, CDR2 FYNNEI. In DNA form, the CDR3 reads TGTGCCAGCTCACGGGACACCGGTGGCGAGCAGTTCTTC. This codes for CASSRDTGGEQFF.

The chain joins TRBV7-9 to TRBJ2-7; D remains unclear. Deletions cut 1 base from V and 5 bases from J, with 12 bases between. The V gene's germline CDR1 is SEHNR and CDR2 FQNEAQ (reference sequence). The CDR3 has 14 amino acids. The CDR3 loop reads CASSLVERAHEQYF. The CDR3 nucleotides are TGTGCCAGCAGCTTAGTTGAAAGGGCCCACGAGCAGTACTTC. Variable domain in full (rest from reference TRBV7-9 and TRBJ2-7): DTGVSQNPRHKITKRGQNVTFRCDPISEHNRLYWYRQTLGQGPEFLTYFQNEAQLEKSRLLSDRFSAERPKGSFSTLEIQRTEQGDSAMYLCASSLVERAHEQYFGPGTRLTVT.

The V gene is TRBV29-1, the J gene TRBJ2-7; D is unresolved. CDR1 and CDR2 (germline): SQVTM, ANQGSEA. The CDR3 contains 12 residues. The V gene lost 4 bases and the J gene lost 3 bases, with 10 bases spanning the gap. CDR3 sequence reads: CSVAYSGYEQYF. CDR3 bases: TGCAGCGTTGCCTATTCGGGCTACGAGCAGTACTTC.

This chain connects TRBV15 to TRBJ2-7; the match to TRBD2 covers 7 bases. Per germline, CDR1 LNHNV and CDR2 YYDKDF (reference sequence). J lost 0 bases, V lost 5 bases, and 4 bases had no gene match. The CDR3 is made up of 14 amino acids. This CDR3 reads CATSPGLNSYEQYF. As DNA, the CDR3 is TGTGCCACCAGCCCGGGACTAAACTCCTACGAGCAGTACTTC.

The chain joins TRBV19 to TRBJ1-4, with a tentative D call TRBD1 (6 bases). Germline V gives CDR1 LNHDA, CDR2 SQIVND (reference sequence). CDR3 length equals 14 residues. V was trimmed by 6 bases and J by 7 bases, leaving 15 bases between them. CDR3 loop: CASSRQARTEKLFF. DNA of the CDR3: TGTGCCAGTAGCAGACAGGCCAGGACTGAAAAACTGTTTTTT.